This T cell receptor beta chain was documented in a study of beta chain features in type 1 diabetes. Reverse transcription of all isolated RNA meant that expressed TCRB transcripts were sequenced. The repertoire was sequenced with immunoSEQ multiplex PCR; TCRdb's copy has only in-frame clones and lacks some. The sample carries almost 350,000 clones, approximately 8.2% recorded once. Trimming stripped 2 bases from V and 8 bases from J, with 10 bases between. From germline, CDR1 is SGHTA and CDR2 FQGNSA. The CDR3 covers 13 residues. This chain links TRBV7-2 with TRBJ2-1; D unclear. The sequence was obtained from a woman under 30 in good health. Sample: central memory CD4+ T cells from blood. The CDR3 DNA sequence: TGTGCCAGCAGCTTATATCTCGTTCATGAGCAGTTCTTC. Its translation is CASSLYLVHEQFF.